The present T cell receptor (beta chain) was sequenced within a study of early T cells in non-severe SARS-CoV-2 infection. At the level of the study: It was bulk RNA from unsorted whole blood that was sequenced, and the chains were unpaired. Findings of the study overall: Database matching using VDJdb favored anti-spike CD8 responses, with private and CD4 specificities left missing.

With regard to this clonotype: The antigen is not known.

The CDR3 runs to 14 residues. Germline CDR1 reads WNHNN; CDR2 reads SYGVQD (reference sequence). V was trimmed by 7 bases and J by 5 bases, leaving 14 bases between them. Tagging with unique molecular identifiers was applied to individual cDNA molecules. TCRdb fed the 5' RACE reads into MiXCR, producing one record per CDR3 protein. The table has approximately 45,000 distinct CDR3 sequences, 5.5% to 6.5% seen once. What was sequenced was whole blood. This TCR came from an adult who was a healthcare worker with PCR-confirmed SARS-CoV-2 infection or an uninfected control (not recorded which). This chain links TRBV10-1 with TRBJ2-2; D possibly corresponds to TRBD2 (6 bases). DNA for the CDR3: TGCGCCAGCAAGGAGGGAGTGGAGACCGGGGAGCTGTTTTTT. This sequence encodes CASKEGVETGELFF.